This TCR beta chain was captured in a study of T cell responses to AZD1222 COVID-19 vaccine. Assay: immunoSEQ multiplex PCR; the TCRdb copy retains only in-frame clones and omits some. The sample shows 140,000 to 150,000 clones, around nine tenths of them seen only once. The V gene's germline CDR1 is MDHEN and CDR2 SYDVKM. V shed 2 bases and J shed 0 bases, with 9 bases lying between them. The CDR3 is 15 amino acids. This sequence joins TRBV28 and TRBJ2-3; the D is unclear. This receptor was obtained from an adult in good health. The starting material was peripheral blood, obtained on day 0 of AZD1222 vaccination. CDR3 nucleotide sequence: TGTGCCAGCAGTTTAGAACGGGTGAGCACAGATACGCAGTATTTT. Protein sequence: CASSLERVSTDTQYF.